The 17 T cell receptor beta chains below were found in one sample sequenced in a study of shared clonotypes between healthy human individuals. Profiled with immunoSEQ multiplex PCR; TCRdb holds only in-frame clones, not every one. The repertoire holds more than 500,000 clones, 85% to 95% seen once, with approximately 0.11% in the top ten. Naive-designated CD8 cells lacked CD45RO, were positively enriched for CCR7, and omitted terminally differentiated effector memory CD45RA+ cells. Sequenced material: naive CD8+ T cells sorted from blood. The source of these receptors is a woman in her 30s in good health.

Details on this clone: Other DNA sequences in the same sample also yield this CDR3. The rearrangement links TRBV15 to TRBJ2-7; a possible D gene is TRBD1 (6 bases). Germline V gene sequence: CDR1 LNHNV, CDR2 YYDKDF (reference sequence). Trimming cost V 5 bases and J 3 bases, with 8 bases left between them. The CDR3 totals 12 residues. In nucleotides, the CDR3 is TGTGCCACCAGCGGACAGTACTACGAGCAGTACTTC. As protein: CATSGQYYEQYF. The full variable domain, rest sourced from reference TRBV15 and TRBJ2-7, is DAMVIQNPRYQVTQFGKPVTLSCSQTLNHNVMYWYQQKSSQAPKLLFHYYDKDFNNEADTPDNFQSRRPNTSFCFLDIRSPGLGDTAMYLCATSGQYYEQYFGPGTRLTVT.

The CDR3 region is CATSREGTASGRYTF. The CDR3 DNA reads TGTGCCACCAGCAGAGAGGGGACGGCCTCTGGACGCTACACCTTC. The V and J genes are TRBV15 and TRBJ1-2, with D perhaps matching TRBD1 (5 bases). The CDR3 has 15 residues. CDR1 and CDR2 from the germline V gene are LNHNV and YYDKDF (reference sequence). Trimming stripped 0 bases from V and 9 bases from J, with 17 bases between.

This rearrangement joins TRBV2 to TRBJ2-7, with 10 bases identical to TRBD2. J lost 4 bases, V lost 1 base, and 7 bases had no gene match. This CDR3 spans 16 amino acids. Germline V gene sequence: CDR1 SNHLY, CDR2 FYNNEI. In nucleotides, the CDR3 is TGTGCCAGCAGTGAAGGAGCGGGAGGGCCCTCTTACGAGCAGTACTTC. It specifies CASSEGAGGPSYEQYF.

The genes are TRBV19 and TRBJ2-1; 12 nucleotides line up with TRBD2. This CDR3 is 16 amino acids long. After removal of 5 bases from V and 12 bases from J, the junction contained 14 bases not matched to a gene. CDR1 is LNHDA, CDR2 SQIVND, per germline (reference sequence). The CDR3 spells CASSPNTSGRRDGQFF. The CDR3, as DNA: TGTGCCAGTAGTCCCAATACTAGCGGGAGGCGGGATGGGCAGTTCTTC.

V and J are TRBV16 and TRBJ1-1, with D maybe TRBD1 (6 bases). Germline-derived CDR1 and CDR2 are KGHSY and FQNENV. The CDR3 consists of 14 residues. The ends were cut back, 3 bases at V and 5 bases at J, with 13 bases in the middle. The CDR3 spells CASSHLQGGTEAFF. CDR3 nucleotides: TGTGCCAGCAGCCACCTACAGGGTGGAACTGAAGCTTTCTTT.

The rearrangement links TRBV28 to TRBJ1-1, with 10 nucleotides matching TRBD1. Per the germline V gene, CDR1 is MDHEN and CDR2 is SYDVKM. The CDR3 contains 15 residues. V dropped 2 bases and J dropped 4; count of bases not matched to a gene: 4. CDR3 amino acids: CASSLRRDRGTEAFF. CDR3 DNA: TGTGCCAGCAGTTTACGCCGGGACAGGGGCACTGAAGCTTTCTTT. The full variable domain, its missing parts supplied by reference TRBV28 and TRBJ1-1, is DVKVTQSSRYLVKRTGEKVFLECVQDMDHENMFWYRQDPGLGLRLIYFSYDVKMKEKGDIPEGYSVSREKKERFSLILESASTNQTSMYLCASSLRRDRGTEAFFGQGTRLTVV.

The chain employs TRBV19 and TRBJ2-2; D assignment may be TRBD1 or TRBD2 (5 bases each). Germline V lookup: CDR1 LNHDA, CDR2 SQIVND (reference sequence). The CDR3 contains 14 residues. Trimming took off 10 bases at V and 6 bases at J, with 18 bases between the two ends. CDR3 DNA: TGTGCCACCTCAACGGGGCCAGGCGCCGGGGAGCTGTTTTTT. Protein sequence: CATSTGPGAGELFF.

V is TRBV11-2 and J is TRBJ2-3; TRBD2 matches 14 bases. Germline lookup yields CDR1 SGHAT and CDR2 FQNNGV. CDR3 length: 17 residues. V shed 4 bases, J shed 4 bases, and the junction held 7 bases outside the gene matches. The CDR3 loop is CASSWGLAGVGADTQYF. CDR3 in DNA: TGTGCCAGCAGCTGGGGACTAGCGGGAGTGGGCGCAGATACGCAGTATTTT.

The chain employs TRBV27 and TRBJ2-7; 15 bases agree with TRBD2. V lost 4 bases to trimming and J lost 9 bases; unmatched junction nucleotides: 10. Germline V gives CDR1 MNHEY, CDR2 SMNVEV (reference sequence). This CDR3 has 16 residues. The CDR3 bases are TGTGCCAGCAGTTCGGGACTAGCGGGAGGCTCCGGCTTGCAGTACTTC. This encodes CASSSGLAGGSGLQYF.

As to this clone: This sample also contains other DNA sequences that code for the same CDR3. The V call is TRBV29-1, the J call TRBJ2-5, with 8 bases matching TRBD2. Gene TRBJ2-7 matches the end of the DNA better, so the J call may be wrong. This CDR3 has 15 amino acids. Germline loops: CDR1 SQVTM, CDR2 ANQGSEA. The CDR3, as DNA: TGCAGCGTTTCGGGGGGGGCGGTCCCATCGTACGAGCAGTACTTC. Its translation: CSVSGGAVPSYEQYF.

The CDR3 sequence is CAWSMTLAGGELFF. DNA for the CDR3: TGTGCCTGGAGTATGACTCTGGCGGGAGGGGAGCTGTTTTTT. This chain connects TRBV30 to TRBJ2-2; perhaps TRBD2 as D (6 bases). The CDR3 has 14 residues. The V end was cut by 2 bases, the J end by 8 bases, with 15 bases between. The germline V gene encodes CDR1 GTSNPN and CDR2 SVGIG (reference sequence).

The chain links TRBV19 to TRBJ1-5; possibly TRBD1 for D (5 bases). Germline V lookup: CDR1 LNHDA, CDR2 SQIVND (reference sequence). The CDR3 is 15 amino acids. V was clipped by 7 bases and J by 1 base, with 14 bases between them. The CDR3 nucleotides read TGTGCCAGTACCCCCCGGGGACGGAGCAATCAGCCCCAGCATTTT. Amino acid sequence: CASTPRGRSNQPQHF.

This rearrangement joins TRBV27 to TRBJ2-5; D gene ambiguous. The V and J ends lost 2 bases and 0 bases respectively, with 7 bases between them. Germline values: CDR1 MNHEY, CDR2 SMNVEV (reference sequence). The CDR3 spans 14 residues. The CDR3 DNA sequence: TGTGCCAGCAGTTTAATGGGTAACCAAGAGACCCAGTACTTC. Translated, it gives CASSLMGNQETQYF.

The CDR3 region has the DNA TGCGCCAGCAGTGACGATGGGACCTACGAGCAGTACTTC. It yields the protein CASSDDGTYEQYF. The chain is built from TRBV10-2 and TRBJ2-7; no reliable D call. This CDR3 is built from 13 residues. The ends were cut back, 3 bases at V and 2 bases at J, with 8 bases in the middle. Germline V gene data show CDR1 as WSHSY and CDR2 as SAAADI.

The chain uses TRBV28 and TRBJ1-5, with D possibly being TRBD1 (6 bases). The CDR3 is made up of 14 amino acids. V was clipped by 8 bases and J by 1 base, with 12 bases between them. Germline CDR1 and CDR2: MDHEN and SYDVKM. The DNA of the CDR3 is TGTGCCAGCGAGGGGGTATTGAGCAATCAGCCCCAGCATTTT. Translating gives CASEGVLSNQPQHF.

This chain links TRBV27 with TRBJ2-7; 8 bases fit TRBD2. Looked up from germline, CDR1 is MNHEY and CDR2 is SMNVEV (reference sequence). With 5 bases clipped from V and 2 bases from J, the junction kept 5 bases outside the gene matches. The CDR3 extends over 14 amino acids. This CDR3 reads CASSVIGRAYEQYF. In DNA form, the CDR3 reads TGTGCCAGCAGTGTGATCGGGAGGGCCTACGAGCAGTACTTC.

The CDR3 DNA is TGTGCCAGCAGTTTATTGGCCGGACTAGCGGTAACCCCCAGCGACGAGCAGTACTTC. Protein sequence: CASSLLAGLAVTPSDEQYF. The chain combines TRBV28 with TRBJ2-7; 10 bases agree with TRBD2. This CDR3 is built from 19 residues. Unmatched junction bases numbered 17, after V lost 1 base and J lost 5 bases. Germline CDR1 and CDR2: MDHEN and SYDVKM.